Each of the 30 T cell receptor beta chains below was sequenced from the same sample in a study of tumor-infiltrating lymphocytes in localized non-small cell lung cancer. The assay was immunoSEQ multiplex PCR, and TCRdb's table has in-frame clones only and misses some. The table has 8,000 to 10,000 clones, about 80% seen once. Sequencing used uninvolved lung tissue not adjacent to the tumor. All receptors derive from a human donor with non-small cell lung cancer.

This chain uses TRBV6-1 with TRBJ1-1; 7 positions agree with TRBD1. The CDR3 is 13 amino acids. V lost 5 bases to trimming and J lost 3 bases; unmatched junction nucleotides: 3. CDR1 and CDR2 from the germline V gene are MNHNS and SASEGT. The CDR3 reads CASSFDRDTEAFF. In DNA, the CDR3 is TGTGCCAGCAGTTTCGACAGGGACACTGAAGCTTTCTTT.

This chain joins TRBV19 and TRBJ2-5, with D perhaps TRBD2 (5 bases). This CDR3 is built from 12 residues. V lost 6 bases and J 2 bases, leaving 7 bases between the germline ends. Germline loops: CDR1 LNHDA, CDR2 SQIVND (reference sequence). The CDR3 bases are TGTGCCAGTAGCAGAGGGCAAGAGACCCAGTACTTC. Its translation: CASSRGQETQYF.

The J gene is TRBJ1-2, the V gene TRBV2; D is possibly TRBD1 (6 bases). The CDR3 has 16 amino acids. The V end lost 9 bases, the J end lost 4 bases, and 24 bases lay between the germline ends. Germline V gene sequence: CDR1 SNHLY, CDR2 FYNNEI. The CDR3 DNA reads as TGTGCCAGTTCAGAACAGGGTACAGGAGGTCCCTATGGCTACACCTTC. It is translated as CASSEQGTGGPYGYTF.

This chain joins TRBV4-2 and TRBJ1-3; TRBD1 is a possible D gene (5 bases). The CDR3 length is 16 residues. The V end lost 0 bases, the J end lost 11 bases, and 20 bases lay between the germline ends. Germline loops: CDR1 LGHNA, CDR2 YNFKEQ. This CDR3 reads CASSQDFRGSGGAIYF. In DNA, the CDR3 is TGTGCCAGCAGCCAAGACTTCCGGGGCTCGGGAGGCGCCATATATTTT.

This clone was seen only a few times. The genes are TRBV9 and TRBJ2-1, with 7 nucleotides matching TRBD1. CDR1 and CDR2 (germline): SGDLS, YYNGEE. V trimming: 4 bases; J trimming: 3 bases; junction bases outside the gene matches: 10. This CDR3 is built from 16 residues. This CDR3 reads CASSPTTGLNYNEQFF. The CDR3 coding sequence is TGTGCCAGCAGCCCGACGACAGGGCTAAACTACAATGAGCAGTTCTTC.

CDR3 in amino acids: CASKGNEREGYTF. DNA of the CDR3: TGTGCCAGCAAGGGGAACGAACGGGAGGGCTACACCTTC. The V gene is TRBV19, the J gene TRBJ1-2, with a possible D match to TRBD1 (5 bases). Germline V gene lookup returns CDR1 LNHDA and CDR2 SQIVND (reference sequence). The CDR3 contains 13 residues. V lost 9 bases to trimming and J lost 8 bases, with 19 bases between them.

The chain couples TRBV6-1 to TRBJ1-5, with D possibly being TRBD1 (6 bases). There are 13 residues in the CDR3. Germline-derived CDR1 and CDR2 are MNHNS and SASEGT. V was cut by 5 bases and J by 4 bases, with 9 bases left in between. The CDR3 sequence: CASSRQENQPQHF. The CDR3 nucleotides are TGTGCCAGCAGTAGACAGGAGAATCAGCCCCAGCATTTT.

The chain joins TRBV7-3 to TRBJ2-3, with D possibly matching TRBD1 (5 bases). This CDR3 region has 13 residues. In germline, CDR1 is SGHTA, CDR2 FQGTGA. V was shortened by 4 bases and J by 2 bases, with 7 bases between the two germline ends. The CDR3 DNA is TGTGCCAGCAGCTCAGGGTTCACAGATACGCAGTATTTT. It encodes CASSSGFTDTQYF.

V usage is TRBV6-6 and J usage is TRBJ1-5; 8 nucleotides agree with TRBD1. Trimming removed 5 bases from V and 6 bases from J; junction bases left unmatched: 6. This CDR3 is 14 amino acids long. Germline V gene lookup returns CDR1 MNHNY and CDR2 SVGAGI (reference sequence). The CDR3 spells CASSPDRAGQPQHF. The CDR3 DNA reads TGTGCCAGCAGTCCGGACAGGGCGGGTCAGCCCCAGCATTTT.

The genes are TRBV19 and TRBJ1-6; possible D gene TRBD1, 5 bases. CDR1 and CDR2 (germline): LNHDA, SQIVND (reference sequence). The CDR3 sequence is 16 residues long. V was pared by 5 bases and J by 4 bases, with 15 bases between. Here the CDR3 DNA reads TGTGCCAGTAGTGACGGGACCAGAGGGTATAATTCACCCCTCCACTTT. Protein sequence: CASSDGTRGYNSPLHF.

This clone showed up just once. The rearrangement joins TRBV11-2 to TRBJ2-2, with 7 bases lining up with TRBD1. Per germline, CDR1 SGHAT and CDR2 FQNNGV. This CDR3 is 14 amino acids long. Unmatched junction bases numbered 0, after V lost 0 bases and J lost 5 bases. In nucleotides, the CDR3 is TGTGCCAGCAGCTTAGAACAGGGGACCGGGGAGCTGTTTTTT. Translation: CASSLEQGTGELFF.

In this sample, this clone turned up a few times. V is TRBV19 and J is TRBJ1-1, with D possibly being TRBD1 (6 bases). Trimming shortened V by 5 bases and J by 3 bases, and 28 bases separated the two germline ends. The germline CDR1 and CDR2 sequences are LNHDA and SQIVND (reference sequence). CDR3 length equals 19 residues. The CDR3 nucleotides read TGTGCCAGTAGTCTCCCAGGGGCCCCCCTTGGCAGGGACGACACTGAAGCTTTCTTT. It encodes CASSLPGAPLGRDDTEAFF.

This clone showed up just once. CDR3 sequence reads: CASTLGDAGGYEQYF. CDR3 nucleotides: TGTGCCAGCACTCTCGGGGACGCCGGTGGCTACGAGCAGTACTTC. The chain employs TRBV2 and TRBJ2-7; perhaps D is TRBD1 or TRBD2 (5 bases each). The CDR3 runs 15 residues. The germline V gene has CDR1 SNHLY and CDR2 FYNNEI. V shed 7 bases and J shed 3 bases, with 19 bases lying between them.

This clone has just a few counts. V usage is TRBV9 and J usage is TRBJ2-3, with 8 bases aligning to TRBD2. The CDR3 is 16 amino acids. After removal of 0 bases from V and 0 bases from J, the junction contained 3 bases not matched to a gene. Germline V CDR1 and CDR2: SGDLS, YYNGEE. Written as DNA, the CDR3 is TGTGCCAGCAGCGTAGAACTAGCGGATAGCACAGATACGCAGTATTTT. Amino acids: CASSVELADSTDTQYF. Together with reference TRBV9 and TRBJ2-3, the CDR3 gives the full variable domain: DSGVTQTPKHLITATGQRVTLRCSPRSGDLSVYWYQQSLDQGLQFLIQYYNGEERAKGNILERFSAQQFPDLHSELNLSSLELGDSALYFCASSVELADSTDTQYFGPGTRLTVL.

Points on this clone: Other DNA variants within this sample encode the same CDR3. The chain uses TRBV30 and TRBJ2-5; D not resolved. The germline V gene encodes CDR1 GTSNPN and CDR2 SVGIG (reference sequence). V lost 0 bases to trimming and J lost 5 bases, with 10 bases between them. This CDR3 comprises 13 residues. The CDR3 bases are TGTGCCTGGAGTGTCCGACTTCGGGAGACCCAGTACTTC. Its translation is CAWSVRLRETQYF.

This chain uses TRBV6-1 with TRBJ2-7; TRBD2 is a possible D gene (7 bases). Germline V CDR1 and CDR2: MNHNS, SASEGT. With 4 bases removed from V and 5 bases from J, the gap between germline ends came to 15 bases. The CDR3 totals 14 residues. The CDR3 DNA reads TGTGCCAGCAGTGCGAAGCGGGACATCAACGAGCAGTACTTC. It translates to CASSAKRDINEQYF.

This chain connects TRBV6-5 to TRBJ1-6; D possibly corresponds to TRBD1 (6 bases). Germline V gene lookup returns CDR1 MNHEY and CDR2 SVGAGI. This CDR3 is built from 13 residues. V lost 8 bases to trimming and J lost 10 bases, with 15 bases between them. CDR3 amino acids: CASQEQGGSPLHF. The CDR3 coding sequence is TGTGCCAGCCAGGAACAGGGTGGGTCACCCCTCCACTTT.

This sequence joins TRBV28 and TRBJ2-7; the match to TRBD2 covers 15 bases. The junction had 6 bases not matched to a gene; V was cut back by 7 bases and J by 2 bases. In germline, CDR1 is MDHEN, CDR2 SYDVKM. The CDR3 totals 16 residues. The CDR3 sequence is CASTGTSGGTTYEQYF. The CDR3 coding sequence is TGTGCCAGCACCGGGACTAGCGGGGGGACAACCTACGAGCAGTACTTC.

This clone has only a few counts. The J gene is TRBJ1-3, the V gene TRBV2, with D perhaps TRBD1 (5 bases). CDR1 is SNHLY, CDR2 FYNNEI, per germline. The V and J ends lost 3 bases and 2 bases respectively, with 11 bases between them. The CDR3 runs 15 residues. CDR3 sequence (DNA): TGTGCCAGCAGTGAGACAGCTTATACTGGAAACACCATATATTTT. Protein: CASSETAYTGNTIYF.

The chain combines TRBV10-3 with TRBJ1-1; 9 positions agree with TRBD1. This CDR3 has 14 residues. Germline V lookup: CDR1 ENHRY, CDR2 SYGVKD. Trimming took 8 bases from V and 1 from J; bases not matched to a gene: 5. The CDR3 bases are TGTGCCATCGCTGAACAGGGGGCGAACACTGAAGCTTTCTTT. Protein: CAIAEQGANTEAFF.

This chain connects TRBV2 to TRBJ2-7, with 7 bases that match TRBD1. The CDR3 sequence is 14 residues long. V trimming: 6 bases; J trimming: 2 bases; junction bases outside the gene matches: 7. CDR1 SNHLY and CDR2 FYNNEI come from the germline V gene. This CDR3 reads CASRGQLSTYEQYF. DNA for the CDR3: TGTGCCAGCAGGGGACAGTTGAGTACCTACGAGCAGTACTTC.

CDR3 amino acids: CASSHDQGTYGYTF. The CDR3, as DNA: TGCGCCAGCAGCCATGATCAGGGAACCTATGGCTACACCTTC. The genes are TRBV4-1 and TRBJ1-2, with a weak D call TRBD1 (5 bases). This CDR3 spans 14 amino acids. V lost 3 bases to trimming and J lost 4 bases, with 12 bases between them. CDR1 is MGHRA and CDR2 is YSYEKL in the germline V gene.

The chain carries TRBV5-6 and TRBJ1-4; 8 bases are shared with TRBD1. V trimming: 4 bases; J trimming: 14 bases; junction bases outside the gene matches: 7. Germline lookup yields CDR1 SGHDT and CDR2 YYEEEE. The CDR3 is made up of 12 amino acids. The CDR3 region has the DNA TGTGCCAGCAGCCTGTACAGGGGGGACCTGTTTTTT. Translated: CASSLYRGDLFF.

The CDR3 region has the DNA TGTGCCAGCAGCTCCGGGACAGACTACGAGCAGTACTTC. Translation: CASSSGTDYEQYF. J is TRBJ2-7 and V is TRBV5-6, with 7 positions matching TRBD1. V lost 3 bases, J lost 3 bases, and 3 bases stayed unmatched. The CDR3 extends over 13 amino acids. Germline loops: CDR1 SGHDT, CDR2 YYEEEE.

The V call is TRBV7-9, the J call TRBJ1-2; D is unresolved. Trimming shortened V by 5 bases and J by 8 bases, and 15 bases separated the two germline ends. This CDR3 is built from 13 residues. Germline V gives CDR1 SEHNR, CDR2 FQNEAQ (reference sequence). CDR3 residues: CASSPRDLEGYTF. The CDR3 nucleotides read TGTGCCAGCAGCCCGCGGGATCTTGAGGGCTACACCTTC.

The chain joins TRBV7-2 to TRBJ1-6; 8 bases are shared with TRBD1. Germline V CDR1 and CDR2: SGHTA, FQGNSA. V was clipped by 5 bases and J by 8 bases; unmatched bases: 11. The length of the CDR3 is 16 residues. CDR3 DNA: TGTGCCAGCAGCCTACGGGACAGGCGTATTTATTCACCCCTCCACTTT. It codes for CASSLRDRRIYSPLHF.

V and J are TRBV11-3 and TRBJ1-6; D might be TRBD1 (6 bases). Germline assignment: CDR1 SGHNT and CDR2 YENEEA. The CDR3 runs 16 residues. Trimming shortened V by 5 bases and J by 11 bases, and 22 bases separated the two germline ends. The CDR3 protein is CASSPPQGGAVPPLHF. The CDR3 DNA is TGTGCCAGCAGCCCCCCACAGGGAGGAGCGGTGCCACCCCTCCACTTT.

The CDR3 sequence is CATSGHKSDYTF. The CDR3 DNA reads TGTGCCACCTCGGGCCATAAAAGTGACTACACCTTC. V is TRBV6-6 and J is TRBJ1-2; D remains ambiguous. V lost 10 bases and J lost 10, with 19 bases in between. CDR1 MNHNY and CDR2 SVGAGI come from the germline V gene (reference sequence). The CDR3 is 12 residues long.

V and J are TRBV5-6 and TRBJ1-1; 7 bases fit TRBD1. Germline assignment: CDR1 SGHDT and CDR2 YYEEEE. The CDR3 has 14 residues. Unmatched junction bases numbered 2, after V lost 0 bases and J lost 3 bases. CDR3 in amino acids: CASSLVQGYTEAFF. In DNA form, the CDR3 reads TGTGCCAGCAGCTTGGTACAGGGGTACACTGAAGCTTTCTTT.

The chain uses TRBV12-5 and TRBJ1-5; D remains ambiguous. This CDR3 has 14 residues. Trimming took off 6 bases at V and 3 bases at J, with 12 bases between the two ends. CDR1 is LGHNT and CDR2 is FRNRAP in the germline V gene. The CDR3 protein is CASGLQVANQPQHF. CDR3 DNA: TGTGCTAGTGGCCTCCAGGTCGCCAATCAGCCCCAGCATTTT. Full variable domain (missing parts from reference TRBV12-5 and TRBJ1-5): DARVTQTPRHKVTEMGQEVTMRCQPILGHNTVFWYRQTMMQGLELLAYFRNRAPLDDSGMPKDRFSAEMPDATLATLKIQPSEPRDSAVYFCASGLQVANQPQHFGDGTRLSIL.